This TCR beta chain was retrieved from a study of T cell changes during pregnancy in multiple sclerosis. Data came from immunoSEQ multiplex PCR; TCRdb stores just in-frame clones and leaves some out. Of tens of thousands of clones listed, less than 95% are singletons. The CDR3 consists of 16 residues. The germline V gene has CDR1 ENHRY and CDR2 SYGVKD. V was cut by 8 bases and J by 2 bases, with 22 bases left in between. This sample comprised CD4+ T cells from peripheral blood mononuclear cells, obtained in the third trimester of pregnancy. This chain links TRBV10-3 with TRBJ2-7; tentatively, D is TRBD2 (7 bases). The receptor was derived from a female donor with multiple sclerosis, enrolled in a pregnancy study. CDR3 DNA: TGTGCCATCGGCCCGGGGGGCGCGACGTACGCCTACGAGCAGTACTTC. This codes for CAIGPGGATYAYEQYF.